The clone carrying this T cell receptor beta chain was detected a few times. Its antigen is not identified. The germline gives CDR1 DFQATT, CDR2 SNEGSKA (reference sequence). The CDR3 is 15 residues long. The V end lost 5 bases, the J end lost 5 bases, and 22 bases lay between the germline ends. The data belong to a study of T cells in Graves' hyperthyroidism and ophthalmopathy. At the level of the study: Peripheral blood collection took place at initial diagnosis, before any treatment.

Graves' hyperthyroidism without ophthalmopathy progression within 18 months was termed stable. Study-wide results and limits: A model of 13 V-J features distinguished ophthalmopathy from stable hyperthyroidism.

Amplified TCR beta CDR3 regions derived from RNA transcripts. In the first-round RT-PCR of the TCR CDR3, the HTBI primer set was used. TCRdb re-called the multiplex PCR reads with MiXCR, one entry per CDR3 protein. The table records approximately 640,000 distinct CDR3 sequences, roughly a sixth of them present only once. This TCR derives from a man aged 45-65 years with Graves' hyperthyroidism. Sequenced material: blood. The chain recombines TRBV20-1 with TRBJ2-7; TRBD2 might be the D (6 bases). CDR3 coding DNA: TGCAGTGCTCCATACTTCTCCGGGAGATCGGACGAGCAGTACTTC. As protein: CSAPYFSGRSDEQYF.